Each of the 5 T cell receptor beta chains below was sequenced from the same sample in a study of shared clonotypes between healthy human individuals. Measured with immunoSEQ multiplex PCR; TCRdb has only the in-frame clones, and not every one. Among 2 million to 2.5 million clones listed, 93% were seen once. Sequenced input: naive CD4+ T cells from PBMCs. Subset meaning: CD45RA+ positively selected. All receptors come from a man between 18 and 35 years old in good health. Some clones in this sample may be carry-over from other donors' samples.

The V and J genes are TRBV5-1 and TRBJ1-3; D possibly corresponds to TRBD1 (6 bases). This CDR3 contains 14 residues. Germline assignment: CDR1 SGHRS and CDR2 YFSETQ. V gave up 1 base and J gave up 8 bases, with 13 bases separating them. The CDR3 nucleotides are TGCGCCAGCAGCTTGACAGGGACGGGGGACACCATATATTTT. It translates to CASSLTGTGDTIYF.

The CDR3 protein is CASSLRGLAGGPEQFF. CDR3 DNA: TGTGCCAGCAGCTTACGGGGACTAGCGGGAGGGCCCGAGCAGTTCTTC. The chain is built from TRBV7-6 and TRBJ2-1; 16 bases match TRBD2. The CDR3 covers 16 residues. Germline V gives CDR1 SGHVS, CDR2 FNYEAQ. Trimming cost V 2 bases and J 10 bases; bases outside gene matches: 5.

Points on this clone: This sample includes further DNA sequences coding for the same CDR3. CDR3 DNA sequence: TGTGCCAGCAGTTTGGGGAACACAGATACGCAGTATTTT. Amino acids: CASSLGNTDTQYF. The chain links TRBV27 to TRBJ2-3; D uncertain. V was cut by 3 bases and J by 2 bases, with 6 bases left in between. The CDR3 extends over 13 amino acids. The germline V gene encodes CDR1 MNHEY and CDR2 SMNVEV (reference sequence).

J is TRBJ2-7 and V is TRBV18; possibly TRBD2 for D (6 bases). V lost 3 bases, J lost 2 bases, and 14 bases lay in between. Germline lookup yields CDR1 KGHSH and CDR2 LQKENI. The CDR3 is 15 amino acids. Written as DNA, the CDR3 is TGTGCCAGCTCACCCGGAGCGGGCCAGGCCTACGAGCAGTACTTC. Its translation is CASSPGAGQAYEQYF.

In its sample, this clone was seen once. The chain recombines TRBV10-3 with TRBJ2-7; perhaps D is TRBD1 or TRBD2 (5 bases each). CDR3 size: 12 residues. The ends were cut back, 3 bases at V and 7 bases at J, with 10 bases in the middle. CDR1 is ENHRY, CDR2 SYGVKD, per germline. The CDR3 reads CAISEGTWEQYF. CDR3 bases: TGTGCCATCAGTGAAGGGACCTGGGAGCAGTACTTC.